These T cell receptor beta chains were read from a single sample in a study of blood T cells in healthy people across ages. TCRdb re-analysed the 5' RACE reads in MiXCR, keeping a single row per CDR3 protein. The sample consists of 750,000 to 950,000 distinct CDR3 sequences, roughly 50% of them appearing once. Sequenced input: blood. Receptors were obtained from a man older than 75 in good health. CDR3s include the opening cysteine and the closing phenylalanine or tryptophan. D genes are given only for firm matches. Some rows have no size entry. The others give once, few or many, or a class for an expanded clone.

>.|.|TRBV13|TRBJ1-1
CASSPRQTGNTEAFF
TGTGCCAGCAGCCCGCGACAAACAGGGAACACTGAAGCTTTCTTT
>TRBD2|.|TRBV7-2|TRBJ2-7
CASSSGLAISYEQYF
TGTGCCAGCAGCTCTGGACTAGCGATCTCCTACGAGCAGTACTTC
>.|many|TRBV10-3|TRBJ2-7
CAISDNYEQYF
TGTGCCATCAGTGACAACTACGAGCAGTACTTC
>TRBD1|few|TRBV9|TRBJ2-7
CASSVGPTGVEQYF
TGTGCCAGCAGCGTAGGGCCCACAGGGGTCGAGCAGTACTTC
>.|.|TRBV10-3|TRBJ2-1
CAISESTLDGVEQFF
TGTGCCATCAGTGAGTCGACCCTAGATGGCGTTGAGCAGTTCTTC
>TRBD1|few|TRBV6-6|TRBJ2-5
CASKGRDRGQETQYF
TGTGCCAGCAAGGGCCGGGACAGGGGGCAAGAGACCCAGTACTTC
>.|.|TRBV28|TRBJ2-1
CASSLPMAGLFRGEQFF
TGTGCCAGCAGCCTTCCAATGGCGGGATTATTCAGGGGGGAGCAGTTCTTC
>.|.|TRBV14|TRBJ2-1
CTSSLEDNEQFF
TGTACCAGCAGCCTCGAGGACAATGAGCAGTTCTTC
>TRBD2|.|TRBV10-3|TRBJ2-6
CAISEPGGPSGANVLTF
TGTGCCATCAGTGAGCCGGGGGGACCCTCTGGGGCCAACGTCCTGACTTTC
>.|.|TRBV10-3|TRBJ2-1
CAIRQGSTYNEQFF
TGTGCCATCAGGCAGGGGAGTACCTACAATGAGCAGTTCTTC
>.|.|TRBV29-1|TRBJ1-1
CSVIPGGSEAFF
TGCAGCGTGATTCCGGGGGGCTCTGAAGCTTTCTTT
>.|many|TRBV27|TRBJ2-7
CASSPYTGYEQYF
TGTGCCAGCAGTCCCTACACAGGGTACGAGCAGTACTTC
>.|once|TRBV11-2|TRBJ2-7
CASSLVWGEQYF
TGTGCCAGCAGCTTAGTTTGGGGCGAGCAGTACTTC
>TRBD2|many|TRBV29-1|TRBJ2-3
CSVEDPRYSGRGAYF
TGCAGCGTTGAAGATCCTCGATATAGCGGGAGGGGCGCGTATTTT
>.|.|TRBV7-9|TRBJ1-2
CASSPAQAKLNYGYTF
TGTGCCAGCAGCCCAGCCCAGGCAAAGCTCAACTATGGCTACACCTTC
>.|once|TRBV2|TRBJ2-3
CASSDLAGASTDTLYF
TGTGCCAGCAGTGATCTGGCAGGAGCTAGCACAGATACGCTGTATTTT
>TRBD1|.|TRBV7-3|TRBJ2-3
CASSLGTGKIGTDTQYF
TGTGCCAGCAGCTTAGGGACAGGTAAAATCGGCACAGATACGCAGTATTTT
>.|.|TRBV6-6|TRBJ1-5
CASREGQPQHF
TGTGCCAGCCGCGAGGGCCAGCCCCAGCATTTT
>.|.|TRBV20-1|TRBJ2-1
CSATRNEQFF
TGCAGTGCTACTAGGAATGAGCAGTTCTTC
>.|.|TRBV24-1|TRBJ1-2
CATSDSWGGYGYTF
TGTGCCACCAGTGACTCATGGGGCGGCTATGGCTACACCTTC
>TRBD1|.|TRBV24-1|TRBJ2-3
CATSHPGQDTDTQYF
TGTGCCACCAGTCACCCGGGACAGGACACAGATACGCAGTATTTT
>TRBD1|.|TRBV6-5|TRBJ1-4
CASSYSGRGQRTNEKLFF
TGTGCCAGCAGTTACTCGGGGAGGGGGCAAAGGACTAATGAAAAACTGTTTTTT
>.|few|TRBV27|TRBJ2-5
CASSDGPLRAQYF
TGTGCCAGCAGTGACGGTCCCCTACGGGCCCAGTACTTC
>.|.|TRBV25-1|TRBJ2-3
CASSESVTRVNTQYF
TGTGCCAGCAGTGAATCAGTGACGCGGGTGAATACGCAGTATTTT
>.|.|TRBV20-1|TRBJ2-1
CSAREPRGQETQFF
TGCAGTGCTAGAGAACCGCGGGGTCAGGAGACCCAGTTCTTC
>TRBD1|few|TRBV5-1|TRBJ2-1
CATRTGTGVYNEQFF
TGCGCCACCAGGACCGGGACAGGGGTTTACAATGAGCAGTTCTTC
>.|.|TRBV7-2|TRBJ2-3
CASSLLGSPQGYAYF
TGTGCCAGCAGCTTATTGGGGAGCCCGCAGGGATACGCGTATTTT
>.|.|TRBV6-6|TRBJ2-7
CASSYPTGLYGEQYF
TGTGCCAGCAGTTACCCGACAGGCCTCTACGGCGAGCAGTACTTC